The 5 T cell receptor beta chains below come from one sample, sequenced in a study of T cell responses to AZD1222 COVID-19 vaccine. Only in-frame clones appear in the TCRdb table, and some are missing; sequencing was by immunoSEQ multiplex PCR. Among under 140,000 clones listed, approximately 90% were seen once. The source material was peripheral blood, sampled 28 days after the second AZD1222 dose. The receptors come from an adult who received the AZD1222 COVID-19 vaccine.

The chain links TRBV11-3 to TRBJ1-3; D gene uncertain. Germline values: CDR1 SGHNT, CDR2 YENEEA. V was trimmed by 1 base and J by 7 bases, leaving 5 bases between them. The CDR3 is made up of 12 amino acids. This chain's CDR3 is CASSLAGNTIYF. CDR3 DNA sequence: TGTGCCAGCAGCTTAGCGGGCAACACCATATATTTT.

This chain uses TRBV5-1 with TRBJ2-1, with D perhaps matching TRBD1 (6 bases). The germline V and J ends were trimmed by 0 bases and 1 base, with 8 bases remaining between them. The germline CDR1 and CDR2 sequences are SGHRS and YFSETQ. The CDR3 contains 15 residues. The CDR3 sequence: CASSLDRVSYNEQFF. In nucleotides, the CDR3 is TGCGCCAGCAGCTTGGACAGGGTTTCCTACAATGAGCAGTTCTTC.

In this sample, this clone turned up a few times. V usage is TRBV19 and J usage is TRBJ1-1, with no clear D. Germline loops: CDR1 LNHDA, CDR2 SQIVND (reference sequence). The CDR3 length is 13 residues. V was cut by 6 bases and J by 3 bases, with 11 bases left in between. CDR3 sequence: CASSKMADTEAFF. The CDR3 nucleotides read TGTGCCAGTAGCAAAATGGCCGACACTGAAGCTTTCTTT.

The chain joins TRBV7-9 to TRBJ1-3, with D uncertain. CDR3 length equals 14 residues. Germline V gene lookup returns CDR1 SEHNR and CDR2 FQNEAQ (reference sequence). The V and J ends lost 4 bases and 1 base respectively, with 8 bases between them. The CDR3 sequence is CASSSSISGNTIYF. CDR3 in DNA: TGTGCCAGCAGCTCCAGTATATCTGGAAACACCATATATTTT.

This chain uses TRBV18 with TRBJ2-3; the D is unclear. Germline V CDR1 and CDR2: KGHSH, LQKENI. V was cut by 1 base and J by 1 base, with 3 bases left in between. This CDR3 contains 13 residues. CDR3 residues: CASSPQGTDTQYF. The CDR3 DNA is TGTGCCAGCTCACCACAGGGCACAGATACGCAGTATTTT.